Listed below are T cell receptor beta chains from one sample, sequenced in a study of response to subunit inactivated influenza vaccine. MiXCR, run by TCRdb on the RT-PCR reads, gives a single entry per CDR3 protein. This repertoire shows about half a million distinct CDR3 sequences, approximately 11% found once; its top ten account for more than 10%. Sequences were derived from PBMCs from blood, sampled 45 days after vaccination. The receptors were sampled from a man aged 45 to 65 who received an inactivated influenza vaccine. The CDR3 runs from the conserved cysteine through the conserved F or W. D genes are given only for firm matches. Size tells how often a clone was seen (once, few, many) or the class of an expanded clone, and some rows leave it out.

j_gene | abundance | d_gene | v_gene | CDR3nt | CDR3aa
TRBJ1-2 | . | . | TRBV20-1 | TGCAGTGCCCTGGCTGGGATAGGGGCCATATTC | CSALAGIGAIF
TRBJ2-7 | many | . | TRBV5-1 | TGCGCCAGCAGCTTGGTTTCCCCGGGAGTGGGAGAGCAGTACTTC | CASSLVSPGVGEQYF
TRBJ1-2 | . | . | TRBV6-5 | TGTGCCAGCAGTTACTCGTCACTTGTTGGGGGCTACACCTTC | CASSYSSLVGGYTF
TRBJ1-4 | many | . | TRBV28 | TGTGCCAGCAGCGGAGGGATAGTGAAACTGTTTTTT | CASSGGIVKLFF
TRBJ2-5 | few | . | TRBV12-5 | TGTGCTAGTGGTTTGGGGCTTCGGGAGACCCAGTACTTC | CASGLGLRETQYF
TRBJ2-7 | . | TRBD1 | TRBV5-1 | TGCGCCAGCAGTGGCGGCGGGACAGGGAGTCGCTACGAGCAGTACTTC | CASSGGGTGSRYEQYF
TRBJ2-1 | . | . | TRBV15 | TGTGCCACCAGCAGAGAGTTTGTCAATGAGCAGTTCTTC | CATSREFVNEQFF
TRBJ1-2 | few | . | TRBV5-1 | TGCGCCAGCGCACAGGGTATCTCCTATGGCTACACCTTC | CASAQGISYGYTF
TRBJ2-3 | few | . | TRBV6-2/TRBV6-3 | TGTGCCAGCACCCTTTTCCGGGCAGATACGCAGTATTTT | CASTLFRADTQYF
TRBJ2-1 | few | . | TRBV5-1 | TGCGCCAGCAGCCCGGGGATGGGGGCGGATGGGGATGGTGAGCAGTTCTTC | CASSPGMGADGDGEQFF
TRBJ2-7 | . | . | TRBV7-9 | TGTGCCAGCAGCTGGAGCAGGGGCCGGGCTTACGAGCAGTACTTC | CASSWSRGRAYEQYF
TRBJ2-7 | many | TRBD1 | TRBV5-6 | TGTGCCAGCAGCTTGGGGACAGGGGAATGGGAGCAGTACTTC | CASSLGTGEWEQYF
TRBJ2-5 | few | . | TRBV11-2 | TGTGCCAGCAGCTTAGTCGGGAGATCCCACGAGACCCAGTACTTC | CASSLVGRSHETQYF
TRBJ1-3 | few | . | TRBV25-1 | TGTGCCAGCAGGGACAGCACCTACTCTGGAAACACCATATATTTT | CASRDSTYSGNTIYF
TRBJ2-3 | few | . | TRBV6-2/TRBV6-3 | TGTGCCAGCAGTTACTCCGGGGGTGGAGATACGCAGTATTTT | CASSYSGGGDTQYF
TRBJ1-4 | many | . | TRBV5-1 | TGCGCCAGCAGCCTTACGGACAGATCAACTAATGAAAAACTGTTTTTT | CASSLTDRSTNEKLFF
TRBJ2-5 | many | . | TRBV24-1 | TGTGCCACCAGTGATTTGTCAGAAGAGACCCAGTACTTC | CATSDLSEETQYF
TRBJ2-4 | many | . | TRBV6-2/TRBV6-3 | TGTGCCAGCAGTCAGGGAAACATTCAGTACTTC | CASSQGNIQYF
TRBJ1-2 | . | . | TRBV7-9 | TGTGCCAGCAGCTTACGTGGAGGGAATGGCTACACCTTC | CASSLRGGNGYTF
TRBJ2-5 | . | . | TRBV10-3 | TGTGCCATCAGTGAGCCCCGGGGTCTCAGCGCCCGGGGGGAGACCCAGTACTTC | CAISEPRGLSARGETQYF
TRBJ2-3 | . | TRBD2 | TRBV20-1 | TGCAGTGCTGAGACTAGCGGGGGGGCAGATACGCAGTATTTT | CSAETSGGADTQYF
TRBJ2-5 | . | TRBD2 | TRBV20-1 | TGCAGTGCTAGACCGACTAGCGGGAGCCAAGAGACCCAGTACTTC | CSARPTSGSQETQYF
TRBJ2-5 | . | . | TRBV7-2 | TGTGCCAGCAGCCTAACCCGGGACAACCGGGAGACCCAGTACTTC | CASSLTRDNRETQYF
TRBJ2-2 | many | TRBD2 | TRBV7-9 | TGTGCCTGGACTAGCGGCAAAAACACCGGGGAGCTGTTTTTT | CAWTSGKNTGELFF
TRBJ2-5 | once | TRBD2 | TRBV5-6 | TGTGCCAGCAGCACGGGGGGGGTTATAAAGACCCAGTACTTC | CASSTGGVIKTQYF
TRBJ1-6 | . | TRBD1 | TRBV15 | TGTGCCACCAGCCGAGGACAGGGATCACTCCTCCACTTT | CATSRGQGSLLHF
TRBJ2-1 | . | . | TRBV9 | TGTGCCAGCAGCGTAGGTGGGGGCCCTACCTACAATGAGCAGTTCTTC | CASSVGGGPTYNEQFF
TRBJ2-7 | few | TRBD2 | TRBV10-3 | TGTGCCATCAGGGCTCTAGCGGCCGCCCACGAGCAGTACTTC | CAIRALAAAHEQYF
TRBJ2-1 | few | TRBD2 | TRBV28 | TGTGCCAGCAGTTTATGGGGGTTCGGACTAGCGGCCCCGTCCTCCTACAATGAGCAGTTCTTC | CASSLWGFGLAAPSSYNEQFF
TRBJ2-3 | . | TRBD2 | TRBV29-1 | TGCAGAGTTGCTGGACTAGCGGGAGGCCGAACCACAGATACGCAGTATTTT | CRVAGLAGGRTTDTQYF
TRBJ1-2 | . | . | TRBV15 | TGTGCCACCAGCAGAGATTCGGAACTCTATGGCTACACCTTC | CATSRDSELYGYTF
TRBJ2-7 | few | TRBD1 | TRBV20-1 | TGCAGTGCTGCAAGTAACAGGGGCCTAGGCGAGCAGTACTTC | CSAASNRGLGEQYF
TRBJ2-1 | few | TRBD2 | TRBV11-1 | TGTGCCAGCAGCCGGGGACTAGCTCAAAATGAGCAGTTCTTC | CASSRGLAQNEQFF
TRBJ2-1 | few | . | TRBV10-3 | TGTGCCATCAGTGAGTCGGAGGGGTCAGTCACTGAGCAGTTCTTC | CAISESEGSVTEQFF
TRBJ2-3 | . | TRBD2 | TRBV20-1 | TGCAGTGCTAGAGATTTTCCGGGGGGGCTACCAGATACGCAGTATTTT | CSARDFPGGLPDTQYF
TRBJ2-5 | many | . | TRBV4-2 | TGTGCCAGCTCGAGGACAGCACAAGAGACCCAGTACTTC | CASSRTAQETQYF
TRBJ2-1 | many | . | TRBV20-1 | TGCAGTGCTTCTCATAGGGGACACTACAATGAGCAGTTCTTC | CSASHRGHYNEQFF
TRBJ1-6 | many | TRBD1 | TRBV20-1 | TGCAGTGCTCTGGGACAGGGGGCGGGAAATTCACCCCTCCACTTT | CSALGQGAGNSPLHF
TRBJ2-1 | many | TRBD2 | TRBV4-2 | TGTGCCAGCTCCCTCGCGGCGGGAGAAAGCAATGAGCAGTTCTTC | CASSLAAGESNEQFF
TRBJ1-5 | . | . | TRBV28 | TGTGCCAGCACCCTTCGACAGCGTGCGAGCCCCCAGCATTTT | CASTLRQRASPQHF
TRBJ2-7 | many | TRBD1 | TRBV7-2 | TGTGCCAGCAGCCGGGACAGGATCTCCTACGAGCAGTACTTC | CASSRDRISYEQYF
TRBJ2-5 | few | . | TRBV28 | TGTGCCAGCAGTTCGACTAGACGAGCGGCGCCACAAGAGACCCAGTACTTC | CASSSTRRAAPQETQYF
TRBJ2-7 | few | . | TRBV4-2 | TGTGCCAGCAGCCATCTCGGGACGGGGAAAACTTCCTACGAGCAGTACTTC | CASSHLGTGKTSYEQYF
TRBJ2-7 | . | TRBD1 | TRBV11-2 | TGTGCCAGCAGCTCGTCGGGACAGGGATTTAAGCAGTACTTC | CASSSSGQGFKQYF
TRBJ2-7 | . | TRBD1 | TRBV5-1 | TGCGCCAGCAGCCACGGACAGGGCTTTTACGAGCAGTACTTC | CASSHGQGFYEQYF
TRBJ2-5 | few | . | TRBV20-1 | TGCAGTGCCAGAGCGGGCATGCCTCAAGAGACCCAGTACTTC | CSARAGMPQETQYF
TRBJ1-5 | few | . | TRBV12-3/TRBV12-4 | TGTGCCAGCACCATCGGGGGGGTCCAGCCCCAGCATTTT | CASTIGGVQPQHF
TRBJ2-1 | many | . | TRBV7-9 | TGTGCCAGCAGCTTAGGACCGGCGGGAAGCTCCTACAATGAGCAGTTCTTC | CASSLGPAGSSYNEQFF
TRBJ2-7 | . | . | TRBV6-2/TRBV6-3 | TGTGCCAGCAGTTACTCGATTCTATTACGGAACTACGAGCAGTACTTC | CASSYSILLRNYEQYF